These 3 T cell receptor beta chains were sequenced from one sample in a study of cytomegalovirus exposure and HLA in healthy donors. Amplification used 60 Vbeta primers and 13 Jbeta primers. Measured with immunoSEQ multiplex PCR; TCRdb has only the in-frame clones, and not every one. The sample records about 200,000 clones, roughly 77% being singletons. The sequencing sample was made of PBMCs. These receptor sequences come from a male donor in good health and CMV-seropositive.

The chain recombines TRBV4-2 with TRBJ2-5, with 11 positions matching TRBD2. Germline CDR1 is LGHNA and CDR2 is YNFKEQ. This CDR3 is built from 15 residues. The trim removed 2 bases at V and 5 bases at J, leaving 4 bases unmatched. The CDR3 nucleotides read TGTGCCAGCAGCCAAACTAGCGGGAGCCGGGAGACCCAGTACTTC. Amino acid sequence: CASSQTSGSRETQYF.

The CDR3 nucleotides read TGTGCCAGCAGGGCCGGGACTGACAACACCGGGGAGCTGTTTTTT. It codes for CASRAGTDNTGELFF. V gene TRBV11-1 combines with J gene TRBJ2-2; D may be TRBD2 (6 bases). The germline V and J ends were trimmed by 6 bases and 2 bases, with 13 bases remaining between them. CDR1 is SGHAT, CDR2 FQDESV, per germline (reference sequence). The CDR3 has 15 amino acids.

The chain joins TRBV5-1 to TRBJ1-4; 7 nucleotides line up with TRBD1. Germline V gene lookup returns CDR1 SGHRS and CDR2 YFSETQ. Losses at the gene ends were 0 bases for V and 8 bases for J; bases not matched to a gene: 1. The CDR3 consists of 13 residues. Written as DNA, the CDR3 is TGCGCCAGCAGCTTGGGGGACAGCGAAAAACTGTTTTTT. Protein product: CASSLGDSEKLFF.